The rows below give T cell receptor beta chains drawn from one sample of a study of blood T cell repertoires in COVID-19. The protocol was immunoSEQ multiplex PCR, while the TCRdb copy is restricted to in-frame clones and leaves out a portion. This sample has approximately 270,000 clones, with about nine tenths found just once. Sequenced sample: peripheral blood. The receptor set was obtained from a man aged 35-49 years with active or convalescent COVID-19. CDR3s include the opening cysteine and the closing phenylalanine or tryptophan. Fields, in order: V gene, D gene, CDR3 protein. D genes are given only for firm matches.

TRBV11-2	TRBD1	CASSYYGTAYEQYF
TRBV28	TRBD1	CASRTTGASNEKLFF
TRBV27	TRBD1	CASSSTRTGSGYTF
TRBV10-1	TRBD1	CASSEETGANYEQYF
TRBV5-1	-	CASSSTKKTEKLFF
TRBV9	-	CASSVAGEDIQYF
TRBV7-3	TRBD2	CASSLIPLAGGPKGAKNIQYF
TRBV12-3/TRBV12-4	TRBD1	CASSQGGYTEAFF
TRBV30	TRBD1	CAWSFGTGLITEAFF
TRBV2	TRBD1	CASIPGQGVQPQHF
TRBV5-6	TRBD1	CASSLSTGTATDTQYF
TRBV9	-	CASSARTRVYNEQFF
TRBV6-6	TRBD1	CASSSWTGLTGELFF
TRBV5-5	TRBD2	CASSDSGSSYNEQFF
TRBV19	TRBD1	CASSRDRREGTEAFF
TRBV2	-	CASSEQAVSNQPQHF
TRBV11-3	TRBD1	CASSSNSDRAFGYTF
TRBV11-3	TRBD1	CASSLGQGARSNEKLFF
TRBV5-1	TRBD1	CASSRDRDGYTF
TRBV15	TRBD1	CATSREGARQPQHF
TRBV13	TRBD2	CATPGLAGFANTGELFF
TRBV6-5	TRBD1	CASSRTGGIEKLFF
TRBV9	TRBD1	CASSEGTAMNTGELFF
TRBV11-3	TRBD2	CASSSRLAGGRGDTQYF
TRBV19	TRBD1	CASSIGVADRGRVGRGTDTQYF
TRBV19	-	CASHSQGWEANVLTF
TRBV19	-	CASSTWGGGHTDTQYF
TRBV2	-	CASTRGNTGELFF
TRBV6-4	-	CASSDSSTSEQYF
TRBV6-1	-	CASSEWSLEQYF
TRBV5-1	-	CASSTETGYGNTIYF
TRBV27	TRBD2	CASSSGGTYEQYF
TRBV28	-	CASSLGGVVSGNTIYF
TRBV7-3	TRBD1	CASSNGTGGVWEQYF
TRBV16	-	CASSQSVQTYEQYF
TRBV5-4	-	CAGGDTGKNIQYF
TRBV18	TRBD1	CASSLRQGANYGYTF
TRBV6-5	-	CASSLGASNSPLHF
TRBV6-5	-	CASPGPGEKETQYF
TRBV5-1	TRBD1	CASSLAGQASGNTIYF
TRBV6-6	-	CASSYDPRRNQPQHF
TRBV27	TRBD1	CASSLGTGDSPLHF